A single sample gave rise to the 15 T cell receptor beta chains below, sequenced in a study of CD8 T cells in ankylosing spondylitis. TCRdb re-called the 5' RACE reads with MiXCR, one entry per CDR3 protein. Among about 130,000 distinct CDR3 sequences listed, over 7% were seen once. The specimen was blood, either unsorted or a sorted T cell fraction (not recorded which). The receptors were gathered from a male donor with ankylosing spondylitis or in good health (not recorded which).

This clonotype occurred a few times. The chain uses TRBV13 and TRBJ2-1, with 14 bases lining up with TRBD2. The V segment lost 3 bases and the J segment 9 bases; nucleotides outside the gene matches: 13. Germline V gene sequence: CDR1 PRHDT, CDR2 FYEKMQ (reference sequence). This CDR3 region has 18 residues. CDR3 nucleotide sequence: TGTGCCAGCAGCTTGGGACAATCGGGACTAGCGGGAGTTGGTGAGCAGTTCTTC. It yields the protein CASSLGQSGLAGVGEQFF.

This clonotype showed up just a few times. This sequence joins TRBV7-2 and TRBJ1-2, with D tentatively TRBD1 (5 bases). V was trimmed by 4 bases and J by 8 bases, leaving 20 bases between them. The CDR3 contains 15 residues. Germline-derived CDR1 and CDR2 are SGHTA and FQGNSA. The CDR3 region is CASSSKIGRWGGYTF. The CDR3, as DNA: TGTGCCAGCAGCTCAAAAATAGGCAGGTGGGGCGGCTACACCTTC.

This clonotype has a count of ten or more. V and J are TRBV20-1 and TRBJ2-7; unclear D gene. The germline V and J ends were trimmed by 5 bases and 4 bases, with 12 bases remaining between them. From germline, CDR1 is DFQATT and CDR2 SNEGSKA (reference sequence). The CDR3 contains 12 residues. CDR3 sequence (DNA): TGCAGTGCTTCCTTCATCCAGTACGAGCAGTACTTC. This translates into CSASFIQYEQYF.

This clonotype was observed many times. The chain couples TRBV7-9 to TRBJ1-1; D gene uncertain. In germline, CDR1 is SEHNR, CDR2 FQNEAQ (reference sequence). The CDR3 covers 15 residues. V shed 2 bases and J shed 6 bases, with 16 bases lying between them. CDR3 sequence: CASSLWSGRDAEAFF. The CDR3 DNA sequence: TGTGCCAGCAGCTTATGGTCAGGTAGAGACGCTGAAGCTTTCTTT.

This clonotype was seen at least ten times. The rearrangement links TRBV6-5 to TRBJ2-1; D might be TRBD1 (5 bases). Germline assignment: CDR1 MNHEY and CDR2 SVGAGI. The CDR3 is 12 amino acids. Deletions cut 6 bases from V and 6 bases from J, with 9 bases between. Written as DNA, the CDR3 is TGTGCCAGCAGCACCGACAGCAATGAGCAGTTCTTC. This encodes CASSTDSNEQFF.

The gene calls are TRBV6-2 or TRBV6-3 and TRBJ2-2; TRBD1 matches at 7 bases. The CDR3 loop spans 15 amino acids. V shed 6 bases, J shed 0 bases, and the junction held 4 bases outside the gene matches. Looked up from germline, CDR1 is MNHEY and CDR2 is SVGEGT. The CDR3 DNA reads TGTGCCAGCAGCCAGGGACAGACGAACACCGGGGAGCTGTTTTTT. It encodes CASSQGQTNTGELFF.

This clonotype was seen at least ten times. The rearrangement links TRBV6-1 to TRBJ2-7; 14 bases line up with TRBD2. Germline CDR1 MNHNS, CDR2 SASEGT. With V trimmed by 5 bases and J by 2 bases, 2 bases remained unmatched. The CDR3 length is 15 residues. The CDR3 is CASSTGLAGAYEQYF. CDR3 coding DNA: TGTGCCAGCAGTACGGGACTAGCGGGAGCCTACGAGCAGTACTTC.

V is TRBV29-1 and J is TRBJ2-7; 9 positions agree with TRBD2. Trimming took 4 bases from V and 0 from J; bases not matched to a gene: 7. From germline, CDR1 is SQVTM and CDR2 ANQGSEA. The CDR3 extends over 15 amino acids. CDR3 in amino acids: CSVVPSGKSSYEQYF. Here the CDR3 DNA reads TGCAGCGTTGTTCCTAGCGGGAAATCCTCCTACGAGCAGTACTTC.

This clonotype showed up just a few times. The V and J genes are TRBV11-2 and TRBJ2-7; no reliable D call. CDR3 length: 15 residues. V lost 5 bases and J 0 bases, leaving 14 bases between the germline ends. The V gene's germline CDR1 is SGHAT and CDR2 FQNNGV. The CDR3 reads CASSPWTAGSYEQYF. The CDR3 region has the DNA TGTGCCAGCAGCCCGTGGACCGCAGGCTCCTACGAGCAGTACTTC. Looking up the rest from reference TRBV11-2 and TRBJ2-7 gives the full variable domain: EAGVAQSPRYKIIEKRQSVAFWCNPISGHATLYWYQQILGQGPKLLIQFQNNGVVDDSQLPKDRFSAERLKGVDSTLKIQPAKLEDSAVYLCASSPWTAGSYEQYFGPGTRLTVT.

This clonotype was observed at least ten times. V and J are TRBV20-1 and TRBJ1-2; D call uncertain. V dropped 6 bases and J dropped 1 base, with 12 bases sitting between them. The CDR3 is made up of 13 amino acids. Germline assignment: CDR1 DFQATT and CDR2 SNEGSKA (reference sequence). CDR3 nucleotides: TGCAGTGCCCCAAGAGGCAGTAACTATGGCTACACCTTC. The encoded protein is CSAPRGSNYGYTF.

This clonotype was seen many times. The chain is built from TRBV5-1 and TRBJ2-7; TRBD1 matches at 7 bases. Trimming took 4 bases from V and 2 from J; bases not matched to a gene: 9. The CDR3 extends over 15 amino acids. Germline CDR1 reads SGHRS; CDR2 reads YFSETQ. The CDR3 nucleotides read TGCGCCAGCAGCCTTGGGACAGACATAGCCTACGAGCAGTACTTC. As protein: CASSLGTDIAYEQYF.

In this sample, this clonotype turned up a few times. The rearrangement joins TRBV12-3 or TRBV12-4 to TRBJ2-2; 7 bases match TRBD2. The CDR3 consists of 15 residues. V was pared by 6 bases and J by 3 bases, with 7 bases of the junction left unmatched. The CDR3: CASRTLAAYTGELFF. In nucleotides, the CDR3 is TGTGCCAGCAGGACTCTAGCGGCCTACACCGGGGAGCTGTTTTTT.

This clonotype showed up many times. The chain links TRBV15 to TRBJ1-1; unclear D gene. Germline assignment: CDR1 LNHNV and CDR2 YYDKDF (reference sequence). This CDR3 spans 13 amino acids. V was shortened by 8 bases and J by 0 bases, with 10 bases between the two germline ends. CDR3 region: CATGLSLNTEAFF. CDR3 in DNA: TGTGCCACCGGCTTGTCACTGAACACTGAAGCTTTCTTT.

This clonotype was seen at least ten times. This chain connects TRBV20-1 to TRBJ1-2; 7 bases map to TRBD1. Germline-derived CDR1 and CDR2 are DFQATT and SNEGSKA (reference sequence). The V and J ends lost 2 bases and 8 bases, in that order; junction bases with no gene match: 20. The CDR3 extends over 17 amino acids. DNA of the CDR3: TGCAGTGCTAGACCTGGGACAGCGATCCAACAGTTGGGAGGCTACACCTTC. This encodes CSARPGTAIQQLGGYTF.

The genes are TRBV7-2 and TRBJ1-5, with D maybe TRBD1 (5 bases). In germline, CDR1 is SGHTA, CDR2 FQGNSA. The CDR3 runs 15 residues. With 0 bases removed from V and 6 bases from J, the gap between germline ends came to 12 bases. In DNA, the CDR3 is TGTGCCAGCAGCTTAGCGGACGTAGACAGTCAGCCCCAGCATTTT. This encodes CASSLADVDSQPQHF.